The 21 T cell receptor beta chains reported below all come from one sample, sequenced in a study of graft-versus-host responses after intestinal transplantation (dated by TCRdb to about 2021). The time point label of this sample denotes: cells obtained before transplantation from donor or recipient. The method behind the library was the immunoSEQ multiplex PCR assay. TCRdb holds this immuneACCESS table with in-frame rearrangements only. Some clones are missing; in checked studies, unresolved V genes explain under half, and the rest has no known cause. For this sample there are over 85,000 clones; 90% to 95% appear just once. The ten largest clones take up about 0.18% of the sample. Which antigens these TCRs recognize remains unknown. Here the sequenced sample was unstimulated CD4+ T cells sorted from spleen or lymph node cells, taken before transplant. These receptors originate from a human donor who was the organ donor for an intestinal transplant.

The chain recombines TRBV4-3 with TRBJ2-5; 10 bases map to TRBD2. With the DNA end fitting TRBJ2-7 better, the J assignment may be wrong. This CDR3 comprises 15 residues. Germline values: CDR1 LGHNA, CDR2 YSLEER. The CDR3 loop reads CASSHGLAEDYEQYF. The DNA of the CDR3 is TGCGCCAGCAGCCACGGACTAGCGGAGGACTACGAGCAGTACTTC.

This clone was observed a single time. The DNA for the CDR3 is TGTGCCAGCAGCCTACTAGCGGGACGGGAGACCCAGTACTTC. It translates to CASSLLAGRETQYF. This chain uses TRBV14 with TRBJ2-5; 10 positions agree with TRBD2. In germline, CDR1 is SGHDN, CDR2 FVKESK. The CDR3 totals 14 residues. The ends lost 4 bases at V and 5 bases at J; junction bases unmatched: 4.

The rearrangement joins TRBV5-1 to TRBJ1-2; TRBD1 might be the D (6 bases). Looked up from germline, CDR1 is SGHRS and CDR2 is YFSETQ. CDR3 length: 17 residues. V was shortened by 1 base and J by 2 bases, with 18 bases between the two germline ends. The CDR3 DNA sequence: TGCGCCAGCAGCTTGATGGACAGTCTGGGGGGGAACTATGGCTACACCTTC. Translated: CASSLMDSLGGNYGYTF.

The genes are TRBV7-8 and TRBJ2-2, with 11 nucleotides matching TRBD2. The germline CDR1 and CDR2 sequences are SGHVS and FQNEAQ. The V segment lost 1 base and the J segment 2 bases; nucleotides outside the gene matches: 3. The CDR3 loop spans 17 amino acids. Here the CDR3 DNA reads TGTGCCAGCAGCTTAGGACTAGCGGGGTTCAACACCGGGGAGCTGTTTTTT. Translated: CASSLGLAGFNTGELFF.

The V gene is TRBV6-5, the J gene TRBJ1-2; 9 bases are shared with TRBD1. Unmatched junction bases numbered 2, after V lost 0 bases and J lost 6 bases. There are 14 residues in the CDR3. Germline V CDR1 and CDR2: MNHEY, SVGAGI. The CDR3 reads CASSYSGQGNGYTF. Written as DNA, the CDR3 is TGTGCCAGCAGTTACTCAGGACAGGGGAATGGCTACACCTTC.

The chain recombines TRBV27 with TRBJ1-1; D gene uncertain. The V end was cut by 2 bases, the J end by 3 bases, with 13 bases between. Per germline, CDR1 MNHEY and CDR2 SMNVEV (reference sequence). The CDR3 is made up of 15 amino acids. CDR3 nucleotide sequence: TGTGCCAGCAGTTTAAGGTTGTTCGGGGACACTGAAGCTTTCTTT. It yields the protein CASSLRLFGDTEAFF.

This chain uses TRBV30 with TRBJ2-3, with 7 bases identical to TRBD2. This CDR3 contains 13 residues. V gave up 3 bases and J gave up 2 bases; unmatched junction bases: 2. Germline V CDR1 and CDR2: GTSNPN, SVGIG (reference sequence). CDR3 sequence reads: CAWSRDYTDTQYF. Here the CDR3 DNA reads TGTGCCTGGAGCCGGGACTACACAGATACGCAGTATTTT.

The chain uses TRBV27 and TRBJ2-3, with 10 bases aligning to TRBD2. Trimming at V came to 4 bases and at J to 2 bases, leaving 3 bases not matched to a gene. The CDR3 runs to 15 residues. From germline, CDR1 is MNHEY and CDR2 SMNVEV (reference sequence). In DNA form, the CDR3 reads TGTGCCAGCAGTTCTAGCGGGGGCCCCACAGATACGCAGTATTTT. As protein: CASSSSGGPTDTQYF.

This chain links TRBV9 with TRBJ2-7, with 9 bases matching TRBD2. The V and J ends lost 7 bases and 2 bases, in that order; junction bases with no gene match: 7. The CDR3 sequence is 14 residues long. The germline V gene encodes CDR1 SGDLS and CDR2 YYNGEE. The CDR3 nucleotides read TGTGCCAGCTCCGTGGCTAGCGGGACCTACGAGCAGTACTTC. This gives the protein CASSVASGTYEQYF.

The chain uses TRBV27 and TRBJ2-7; D perhaps matches TRBD1 (7 bases). The CDR3 totals 13 residues. The germline V and J ends were trimmed by 4 bases and 5 bases, with 12 bases remaining between them. Germline V gives CDR1 MNHEY, CDR2 SMNVEV (reference sequence). DNA for the CDR3: TGTGCCAGCAGTTCACAGGGGAGGAACGAGCAGTACTTC. Encoded protein: CASSSQGRNEQYF.

The CDR3 loop reads CATSDTVSTYEQYF. The CDR3 DNA sequence: TGTGCCACCAGCGATACAGTTAGTACCTACGAGCAGTACTTC. The J gene is TRBJ2-7, the V gene TRBV15, with D unresolved. Germline V gene lookup returns CDR1 LNHNV and CDR2 YYDKDF (reference sequence). The CDR3 runs 14 residues. V was clipped by 5 bases and J by 2 bases, with 13 bases between them. Looking up the rest from reference TRBV15 and TRBJ2-7 gives the full variable domain: DAMVIQNPRYQVTQFGKPVTLSCSQTLNHNVMYWYQQKSSQAPKLLFHYYDKDFNNEADTPDNFQSRRPNTSFCFLDIRSPGLGDTAMYLCATSDTVSTYEQYFGPGTRLTVT.

The rearrangement joins TRBV4-1 to TRBJ1-2, with a possible D match to TRBD1 (6 bases). Trimming took 4 bases from V and 5 from J, leaving 17 bases between them. Germline V gene data show CDR1 as MGHRA and CDR2 as YSYEKL. This CDR3 contains 15 residues. The CDR3 here is CASSPTVFRGYGYTF. CDR3 coding DNA: TGCGCCAGCAGCCCGACAGTGTTCAGGGGTTATGGCTACACCTTC.

The gene calls are TRBV11-2 and TRBJ1-3, with 8 nucleotides matching TRBD1. CDR1 SGHAT and CDR2 FQNNGV come from the germline V gene. J gave up 7 bases and V 4 bases, and 0 bases lay outside the gene matches. The CDR3 contains 12 residues. CDR3 region: CASSWTGNTIYF. The CDR3 nucleotides are TGTGCCAGCAGCTGGACAGGGAACACCATATATTTT.

This chain links TRBV7-9 with TRBJ1-3; possible D gene TRBD1, 6 bases. The ends were cut back, 1 base at V and 0 bases at J, with 10 bases in the middle. The CDR3 is made up of 16 amino acids. Germline V CDR1 and CDR2: SEHNR, FQNEAQ (reference sequence). The DNA of the CDR3 is TGTGCCAGCAGCTTAGGGTGGACAGACTCTGGAAACACCATATATTTT. Translating it yields CASSLGWTDSGNTIYF.

The rearrangement uses TRBV27 and TRBJ2-5, with 9 nucleotides matching TRBD1. This CDR3 is 15 amino acids long. V dropped 5 bases and J dropped 5; count of bases not matched to a gene: 9. The V gene's germline CDR1 is MNHEY and CDR2 SMNVEV (reference sequence). CDR3 sequence reads: CASSVGQGLAETQYF. The CDR3 bases are TGTGCCAGCAGTGTGGGACAGGGCCTTGCGGAGACCCAGTACTTC.

The V and J genes are TRBV2 and TRBJ2-5, with D possibly matching TRBD1 (6 bases). The germline V gene has CDR1 SNHLY and CDR2 FYNNEI. There are 13 residues in the CDR3. Trimming took 6 bases from V and 1 from J, leaving 9 bases between them. The CDR3 protein is CASSPDSQETQYF. The CDR3 region has the DNA TGTGCCAGCAGCCCGGACAGCCAAGAGACCCAGTACTTC.

V and J are TRBV4-2 and TRBJ2-3; 10 nucleotides agree with TRBD1. Trimming removed 0 bases from V and 5 bases from J; junction bases left unmatched: 8. The germline V gene has CDR1 LGHNA and CDR2 YNFKEQ. The CDR3 runs 17 residues. The CDR3 coding sequence is TGTGCCAGCAGCCAAGATCGGGGACAGGGGTTGGGAGATACGCAGTATTTT. Amino acid sequence: CASSQDRGQGLGDTQYF.

This clone was seen just once. The genes are TRBV28 and TRBJ2-1, with 12 bases matching TRBD2. V shed 6 bases and J 7 bases; nucleotides not matched to a gene: 10. Germline V gene lookup returns CDR1 MDHEN and CDR2 SYDVKM. The CDR3 is 16 amino acids. The CDR3 DNA reads TGTGCCAGCAGACATACTAGCGGGGGGCCCGGGAATGAGCAGTTCTTC. This gives the protein CASRHTSGGPGNEQFF.

The rearrangement joins TRBV27 to TRBJ2-1, with a tentative D call TRBD1 (6 bases). Trimming cost V 7 bases and J 6 bases, with 22 bases left between them. This CDR3 is 16 amino acids long. CDR1 and CDR2 (germline): MNHEY, SMNVEV (reference sequence). The CDR3 nucleotides read TGTGCCAGCAAGTTGGATTGGGACACTCGCGCCAATGAGCAGTTCTTC. This gives the protein CASKLDWDTRANEQFF.

The chain recombines TRBV4-1 with TRBJ2-7, with 13 positions matching TRBD2. J was trimmed by 12 bases and V by 1 base; bases with no gene match: 9. The CDR3 has 15 residues. CDR1 is MGHRA, CDR2 YSYEKL, per germline. The CDR3 coding sequence is TGCGCCAGCAGCCAAGGGACAGGACTAGCGGGGGCCCTGTACTTC. It yields the protein CASSQGTGLAGALYF.

The CDR3 DNA reads as TGTGCCAGCAGTCTCGACAGCCTGAGGACCGGGGAGCTGTTTTTT. Encoded protein: CASSLDSLRTGELFF. The chain uses TRBV5-5 and TRBJ2-2; possible D gene TRBD1, 5 bases. Trimming stripped 5 bases from V and 5 bases from J, with 16 bases between. The CDR3 extends over 15 amino acids. The germline V gene encodes CDR1 SGHKS and CDR2 YYEKEE (reference sequence).